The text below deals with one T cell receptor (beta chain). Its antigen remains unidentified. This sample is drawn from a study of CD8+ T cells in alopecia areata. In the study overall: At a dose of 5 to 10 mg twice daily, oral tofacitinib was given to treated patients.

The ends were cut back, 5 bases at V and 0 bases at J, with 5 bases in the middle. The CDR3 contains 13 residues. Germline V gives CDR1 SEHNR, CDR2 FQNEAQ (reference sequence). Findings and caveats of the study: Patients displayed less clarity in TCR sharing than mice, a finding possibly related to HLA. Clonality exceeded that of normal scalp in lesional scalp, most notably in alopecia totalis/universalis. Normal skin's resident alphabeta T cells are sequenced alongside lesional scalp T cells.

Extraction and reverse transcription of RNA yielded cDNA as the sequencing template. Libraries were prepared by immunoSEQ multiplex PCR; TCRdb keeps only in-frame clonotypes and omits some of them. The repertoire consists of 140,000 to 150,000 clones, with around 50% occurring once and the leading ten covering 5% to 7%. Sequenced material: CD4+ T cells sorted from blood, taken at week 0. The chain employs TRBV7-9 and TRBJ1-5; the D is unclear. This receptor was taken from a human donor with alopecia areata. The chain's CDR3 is CASSPDSNQPQHF. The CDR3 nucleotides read TGTGCCAGCAGCCCGGATAGCAATCAGCCCCAGCATTTT.